What follows are 20 T cell receptor beta chains derived from one specimen sequenced in a study of cytomegalovirus exposure and HLA in healthy donors. Measured with immunoSEQ multiplex PCR; TCRdb has only the in-frame clones, and not every one. This sample has roughly 71,000 clones, with roughly 94% found just once. Sequencing was carried out using PBMCs. All receptors derive from a woman aged 18-29 years in good health and CMV-seronegative.

This chain connects TRBV6-1 to TRBJ1-6, with D perhaps matching TRBD1 (6 bases). CDR3 length: 16 amino acids. Germline V gene data show CDR1 as MNHNS and CDR2 as SASEGT. The V and J ends lost 3 bases and 14 bases respectively, with 23 bases between them. The chain's CDR3 is CASSDTEPGRGRSLHF. The CDR3 DNA is TGTGCCAGCAGTGACACCGAACCTGGGAGGGGGAGGTCCCTCCACTTT.

This chain connects TRBV28 to TRBJ2-3, with 10 bases identical to TRBD1. Germline assignment: CDR1 MDHEN and CDR2 SYDVKM. The CDR3 loop spans 15 amino acids. J gave up 2 bases and V 6 bases, and 5 bases lay outside the gene matches. The CDR3, as DNA: TGTGCCAGCAGGCCGGGACAGGGGTTCACAGATACGCAGTATTTT. Protein: CASRPGQGFTDTQYF.

V is TRBV14 and J is TRBJ1-3; 7 bases align to TRBD1. The germline gives CDR1 SGHDN, CDR2 FVKESK. After removal of 1 base from V and 4 bases from J, the junction contained 4 bases not matched to a gene. This CDR3 has 15 residues. The CDR3 DNA reads TGTGCCAGCAGCCAAGTGAGGGGGCGCGGAAACACCATATATTTT. Its protein is CASSQVRGRGNTIYF.

The chain employs TRBV30 and TRBJ1-1; D might be TRBD1 (5 bases). This CDR3 has 14 residues. V lost 2 bases, J lost 1 base, and 11 bases lay in between. Germline CDR1 is GTSNPN and CDR2 is SVGIG (reference sequence). CDR3 loop: CAWSWKGPNTEAFF. The CDR3 DNA sequence: TGTGCCTGGAGTTGGAAGGGGCCGAACACTGAAGCTTTCTTT.

This clone was detected once. The chain has TRBV4-1 and TRBJ1-4, with 9 bases identical to TRBD1. The V gene's germline CDR1 is MGHRA and CDR2 YSYEKL. J lost 8 bases, V lost 1 base, and 5 bases had no gene match. The CDR3 consists of 15 residues. The CDR3: CASSQVGQGWEKLFF. The CDR3 nucleotides are TGCGCCAGCAGCCAAGTCGGACAGGGGTGGGAAAAACTGTTTTTT.

This rearrangement joins TRBV6-1 to TRBJ2-7, with TRBD1 matching over 11 bases. V trimming: 8 bases; J trimming: 6 bases; junction bases outside the gene matches: 6. Germline assignment: CDR1 MNHNS and CDR2 SASEGT. This CDR3 is built from 13 residues. CDR3 sequence (DNA): TGTGCCAGCCAAAGGACAGGGGGCGGCGAGCAGTACTTC. Translating it yields CASQRTGGGEQYF.

The rearrangement uses TRBV5-1 and TRBJ2-5, with 13 bases lining up with TRBD2. The CDR3 consists of 17 residues. V lost 4 bases, J lost 1 base, and 7 bases stayed unmatched. Germline loops: CDR1 SGHRS, CDR2 YFSETQ. The DNA for the CDR3 is TGCGCCAGCAGCCCAAGACTAGCGGGGGGAACCCAAGAGACCCAGTACTTC. Amino acids: CASSPRLAGGTQETQYF.

The chain uses TRBV5-1 and TRBJ2-1, with 8 bases lining up with TRBD2. Trimming took 5 bases from V and 2 from J; bases not matched to a gene: 6. The CDR3 loop spans 15 amino acids. Looked up from germline, CDR1 is SGHRS and CDR2 is YFSETQ. For the CDR3, the DNA is TGCGCCAGCAGATCAGCGGGGGAGCCCTACAATGAGCAGTTCTTC. This gives the protein CASRSAGEPYNEQFF.

As for this clone: Mismatch with germline at one junction end may stem from a read error. V usage is TRBV7-7 and J usage is TRBJ2-5, with TRBD2 matching 9 bases. Germline-derived CDR1 and CDR2 are SSHAT and FNYEAQ (reference sequence). This CDR3 comprises 19 residues. The CDR3 nucleotides read TGTGCTAGCACCTCCCCCGAGGTAGCGGGGGCATACTCTCAAGAGACCCAGTACTTC. Its protein product is CASTSPEVAGAYSQETQYF.

This chain links TRBV5-1 with TRBJ2-1; TRBD1 matches 9 bases. Germline V gene sequence: CDR1 SGHRS, CDR2 YFSETQ. The ends lost 5 bases at V and 3 bases at J; junction bases unmatched: 3. CDR3 size: 14 residues. In DNA, the CDR3 is TGCGCCAGCAGGCCGGGACAGGGCTACAATGAGCAGTTCTTC. Translation gives CASRPGQGYNEQFF.

V and J are TRBV4-3 and TRBJ1-5; no firm D call. V lost 3 bases to trimming and J lost 7 bases, with 10 bases between them. The CDR3 has 13 amino acids. CDR1 and CDR2 (germline): LGHNA, YSLEER. The CDR3 region is CASSQGEAQPQHF. The CDR3 nucleotides are TGCGCCAGCAGCCAGGGTGAGGCGCAGCCCCAGCATTTT.

This sequence joins TRBV5-1 and TRBJ1-6; TRBD1 is a possible D gene (5 bases). The ends were cut back, 4 bases at V and 2 bases at J, with 7 bases in the middle. The CDR3 sequence is 14 residues long. The germline V gene has CDR1 SGHRS and CDR2 YFSETQ. The DNA of the CDR3 is TGCGCCAGCAGCCCAGGGACCTATAATTCACCCCTCCACTTT. Amino acids: CASSPGTYNSPLHF.

The chain joins TRBV10-3 to TRBJ2-2, with 12 positions matching TRBD2. The V and J ends lost 7 bases and 3 bases, in that order; junction bases with no gene match: 3. This CDR3 is built from 15 residues. The V gene's germline CDR1 is ENHRY and CDR2 SYGVKD. Here the CDR3 DNA reads TGTGCCATCACCGGACTAGCGGGGCACACCGGGGAGCTGTTTTTT. Residues: CAITGLAGHTGELFF.

This sequence joins TRBV30 and TRBJ2-3, with TRBD2 matching 7 bases. Germline-derived CDR1 and CDR2 are GTSNPN and SVGIG (reference sequence). This CDR3 spans 16 amino acids. V shed 3 bases and J 5 bases; nucleotides not matched to a gene: 14. The CDR3 region is CAWSAPPGTIIDTQYF. CDR3 nucleotide sequence: TGTGCCTGGAGCGCGCCACCCGGGACTATTATAGATACGCAGTATTTT.

J is TRBJ1-2 and V is TRBV7-3; 7 bases are a match to TRBD1. V lost 5 bases and J lost 4; bases outside the gene matches: 10. CDR3 length equals 15 residues. Germline V gene sequence: CDR1 SGHTA, CDR2 FQGTGA. The CDR3 region has the DNA TGTGCCAGCAGCCTAGACAGGGTCGCTACCTATGGCTACACCTTC. Translation: CASSLDRVATYGYTF.

The V gene is TRBV5-1, the J gene TRBJ1-4; 7 bases align to TRBD1. The CDR3 length is 14 residues. Germline V gene sequence: CDR1 SGHRS, CDR2 YFSETQ. The ends lost 5 bases at V and 3 bases at J; junction bases unmatched: 4. The CDR3 protein is CASRRGQSNEKLFF. For the CDR3, the DNA is TGCGCCAGCAGGAGGGGACAGTCTAATGAAAAACTGTTTTTT.

This chain connects TRBV7-3 to TRBJ2-7; D not certain. Trimming shortened V by 5 bases and J by 6 bases, and 11 bases separated the two germline ends. This CDR3 has 12 amino acids. Germline CDR1 and CDR2: SGHTA and FQGTGA. The CDR3 is CASSLEVGEQYF. The CDR3 nucleotides read TGTGCCAGCAGCCTCGAGGTGGGCGAGCAGTACTTC.

This clone showed up just once. The V gene is TRBV19, the J gene TRBJ1-3, with TRBD1 identical over 7 bases. V was pared by 11 bases and J by 3 bases, with 7 bases of the junction left unmatched. The CDR3 contains 13 residues. Per the germline V gene, CDR1 is LNHDA and CDR2 is SQIVND (reference sequence). In nucleotides, the CDR3 is TGTGCCGCGGAGGGGGCCTTTGGAAACACCATATATTTT. Its translation is CAAEGAFGNTIYF.

This chain connects TRBV28 to TRBJ2-3; 9 nucleotides match TRBD2. Germline values: CDR1 MDHEN, CDR2 SYDVKM. With V trimmed by 4 bases and J by 6 bases, 14 bases remained unmatched. The CDR3 spans 17 residues. CDR3: CASSSPGLAQRADTQYF. In DNA, the CDR3 is TGTGCCAGCAGTTCCCCCGGACTAGCGCAGAGGGCGGATACGCAGTATTTT.

The V call is TRBV7-2, the J call TRBJ1-6; TRBD1 might be the D (6 bases). Deletions cut 5 bases from V and 7 bases from J, with 18 bases between. The CDR3 has 16 residues. Per the germline V gene, CDR1 is SGHTA and CDR2 is FQGNSA. Here the CDR3 reads CASSPQPGGANSPLHF. The CDR3 region has the DNA TGTGCCAGCAGCCCTCAGCCCGGGGGGGCGAATTCACCCCTCCACTTT.